These 22 T cell receptor beta chains share one sample of origin, sequenced in a study of shared T cell receptors in the human thymus. TCRdb's table, derived via immunoSEQ multiplex PCR, lists solely in-frame clones and lacks some. The sample holds about 730,000 clones, 70% to 90% seen once. Separately, the same data were catalogued under a study of human thymus T cells.

The sequencing sample was made of thymocytes. These receptors all stem from a girl under three years old with a congenital heart defect.

This sequence joins TRBV27 and TRBJ1-1; D may be TRBD1 (5 bases). Germline V CDR1 and CDR2: MNHEY, SMNVEV (reference sequence). The CDR3 is 13 residues long. Trimming pared 5 bases from V and 4 bases from J, leaving 11 bases between. CDR3 amino acids: CASSHDSATEAFF. The CDR3, as DNA: TGTGCCAGCAGTCATGACAGCGCCACTGAAGCTTTCTTT.

V is TRBV7-9 and J is TRBJ2-1, with 9 bases matching TRBD1. This CDR3 contains 15 residues. J was trimmed by 7 bases and V by 5 bases; bases with no gene match: 9. Germline V lookup: CDR1 SEHNR, CDR2 FQNEAQ (reference sequence). CDR3 sequence (DNA): TGTGCCAGCAGCCCCGCTACAGGGGGCTTAAATGAGCAGTTCTTC. This gives the protein CASSPATGGLNEQFF. The full variable domain, rest sourced from reference TRBV7-9 and TRBJ2-1, is DTGVSQNPRHKITKRGQNVTFRCDPISEHNRLYWYRQTLGQGPEFLTYFQNEAQLEKSRLLSDRFSAERPKGSFSTLEIQRTEQGDSAMYLCASSPATGGLNEQFFGPGTRLTVL.

The genes are TRBV7-9 and TRBJ2-2; D not certain. The CDR3 totals 13 residues. CDR1 is SEHNR, CDR2 FQNEAQ, per germline (reference sequence). With 5 bases removed from V and 6 bases from J, the gap between germline ends came to 10 bases. The CDR3 coding sequence is TGTGCCAGCAGCCCCCCCATGTCCGGGGAGCTGTTTTTT. It translates to CASSPPMSGELFF.

This sequence joins TRBV4-3 and TRBJ1-1; D is ambiguous. The germline CDR1 and CDR2 sequences are LGHNA and YSLEER. V lost 1 base to trimming and J lost 4 bases, with 13 bases between them. This CDR3 is built from 15 residues. CDR3 region: CASSQAAGRATEAFF. In DNA form, the CDR3 reads TGCGCCAGCAGCCAAGCAGCTGGGAGGGCCACTGAAGCTTTCTTT.

This clone was picked up a small number of times. The chain employs TRBV7-9 and TRBJ2-7, with D unresolved. Looked up from germline, CDR1 is SEHNR and CDR2 is FQNEAQ (reference sequence). Trimming stripped 5 bases from V and 3 bases from J, with 8 bases between. This CDR3 has 12 amino acids. The CDR3 loop is CASSMRLYEQYF. The DNA of the CDR3 is TGTGCCAGCAGCATGCGACTCTACGAGCAGTACTTC.

CDR3 region: CASSPKGETEAFF. CDR3 coding DNA: TGCGCCAGCAGCCCAAAGGGGGAGACTGAAGCTTTCTTT. The J gene is TRBJ1-1, the V gene TRBV4-1, with D maybe TRBD1 (6 bases). Per the germline V gene, CDR1 is MGHRA and CDR2 is YSYEKL. The CDR3 consists of 13 residues. The V end was cut by 4 bases, the J end by 5 bases, with 11 bases between.

This chain links TRBV28 with TRBJ1-5; a possible D gene is TRBD1 (5 bases). V was cut by 2 bases and J by 3 bases, with 17 bases left in between. Per germline, CDR1 MDHEN and CDR2 SYDVKM. This CDR3 has 17 residues. Here the CDR3 reads CASSLNPPRQSNQPQHF. The CDR3 bases are TGTGCCAGCAGTTTAAACCCCCCCCGACAGTCCAATCAGCCCCAGCATTTT.

The rearrangement uses TRBV28 and TRBJ1-3, with 7 bases that match TRBD1. From germline, CDR1 is MDHEN and CDR2 SYDVKM. The V gene end was trimmed by 6 bases and the J gene end by 4 bases; junction bases not matched to a gene: 9. The CDR3 sequence is 15 residues long. In DNA, the CDR3 is TGTGCCAGCAGCCTGACAGGGCTCCCGGGAAACACCATATATTTT. Translation: CASSLTGLPGNTIYF.

The chain couples TRBV2 to TRBJ2-1; TRBD1 is a possible D gene (5 bases). The CDR3 covers 15 residues. Looked up from germline, CDR1 is SNHLY and CDR2 is FYNNEI. V lost 6 bases, J lost 9 bases, and 21 bases lay in between. CDR3 sequence: CASRGSGAGRCEQFF. The CDR3 DNA sequence: TGTGCCAGCAGGGGATCCGGTGCAGGGCGTTGTGAGCAGTTCTTC.

The chain couples TRBV5-6 to TRBJ2-5, with a weak D call TRBD2 (5 bases). The germline V gene has CDR1 SGHDT and CDR2 YYEEEE. Trimming left V 0 bases short and J 2 bases short, with 11 bases between. The CDR3 loop spans 15 amino acids. The CDR3 loop reads CASSLAGISQETQYF. The CDR3 nucleotides are TGTGCCAGCAGCTTGGCCGGGATCTCTCAAGAGACCCAGTACTTC.

V gene TRBV7-2 combines with J gene TRBJ1-3; 8 bases fit TRBD1. Germline V lookup: CDR1 SGHTA, CDR2 FQGNSA. After removal of 2 bases from V and 13 bases from J, the junction contained 22 bases not matched to a gene. The CDR3 is 18 residues long. The CDR3 DNA follows: TGTGCCAGCAGCTTACGGGAGGTCTGGACAGGGCATCGGTTAGGGATATATTTT. It encodes CASSLREVWTGHRLGIYF.

DNA for the CDR3: TGCAGTGCGAGGGAGACCCAGTACTTC. Its translation: CSARETQYF. This rearrangement joins TRBV20-1 to TRBJ2-5; D gene uncertain. Germline values: CDR1 DFQATT, CDR2 SNEGSKA (reference sequence). CDR3 length equals 9 residues. Trimming pared 6 bases from V and 5 bases from J, leaving 4 bases between.

The CDR3 protein is CASKNRGDTEAFF. The DNA of the CDR3 is TGTGCCAGTAAAAACAGGGGAGACACTGAAGCTTTCTTT. This chain uses TRBV6-1 with TRBJ1-1, with 7 bases that match TRBD1. V trimming: 9 bases; J trimming: 3 bases; junction bases outside the gene matches: 7. Germline V gene lookup returns CDR1 MNHNS and CDR2 SASEGT. CDR3 length: 13 amino acids.

The CDR3 loop is CASSPSGGAREKLFF. As DNA, the CDR3 is TGTGCCAGCTCACCTTCAGGGGGCGCAAGAGAAAAACTGTTTTTT. The chain couples TRBV18 to TRBJ1-4; 8 nucleotides align to TRBD1. The J segment lost 8 bases and the V segment lost 3 bases, leaving 8 bases of the junction unmatched. Germline V CDR1 and CDR2: KGHSH, LQKENI. The CDR3 covers 15 residues. Using reference TRBV18 and TRBJ1-4 for the parts outside the CDR3, the full variable domain is NAGVMQNPRHLVRRRGQEARLRCSPMKGHSHVYWYRQLPEEGLKFMVYLQKENIIDESGMPKERFSAEFPKEGPSILRIQQVVRGDSAAYFCASSPSGGAREKLFFGSGTQLSVL.

The chain is built from TRBV7-2 and TRBJ2-7; TRBD1 might be the D (6 bases). Germline V CDR1 and CDR2: SGHTA, FQGNSA. This CDR3 is built from 18 residues. V was shortened by 4 bases and J by 0 bases, with 22 bases between the two germline ends. DNA of the CDR3: TGTGCCAGCAGCTACGACCCCCTGTGGGGGCCCATCTCCTACGAGCAGTACTTC. It encodes CASSYDPLWGPISYEQYF.

This chain uses TRBV9 with TRBJ1-3; 9 nucleotides agree with TRBD1. The V segment lost 1 base and the J segment 4 bases; nucleotides outside the gene matches: 6. Germline CDR1 is SGDLS and CDR2 is YYNGEE. The CDR3 extends over 16 amino acids. The CDR3 bases are TGTGCCAGCAGCGTAAGGGCGGGACAGGGAGGAAACACCATATATTTT. Its translation: CASSVRAGQGGNTIYF.

Only one count was recorded for this clone. The chain joins TRBV27 to TRBJ1-1; the D gene is possibly TRBD1 (6 bases). Germline V CDR1 and CDR2: MNHEY, SMNVEV (reference sequence). V was shortened by 3 bases and J by 1 base, with 9 bases between the two germline ends. The CDR3 consists of 14 residues. The CDR3 DNA sequence: TGTGCCAGCAGTTTCGGGGGGCGGAACACTGAAGCTTTCTTT. It codes for CASSFGGRNTEAFF.

The chain joins TRBV5-5 to TRBJ1-2; D is undetermined. Per the germline V gene, CDR1 is SGHKS and CDR2 is YYEKEE (reference sequence). The CDR3 loop spans 14 amino acids. Trimming left V 0 bases short and J 5 bases short, with 11 bases between. This CDR3 is CASSLERSGYGYTF. DNA for the CDR3: TGTGCCAGCAGCTTGGAGAGGTCCGGGTATGGCTACACCTTC. Supplemented by reference TRBV5-5 and TRBJ1-2, the full variable domain reads DAGVTQSPTHLIKTRGQQVTLRCSPISGHKSVSWYQQVLGQGPQFIFQYYEKEERGRGNFPDRFSARQFPNYSSELNVNALLLGDSALYLCASSLERSGYGYTFGSGTRLTVV.

The V and J genes are TRBV20-1 and TRBJ1-1; TRBD1 might be the D (5 bases). The germline gives CDR1 DFQATT, CDR2 SNEGSKA (reference sequence). The CDR3 consists of 10 residues. V dropped 6 bases and J dropped 11 bases, with 13 bases sitting between them. The CDR3 loop reads CSARGFSAFF. Here the CDR3 DNA reads TGCAGTGCGCGGGGGTTTTCGGCTTTCTTT.

V gene TRBV4-3 combines with J gene TRBJ2-3, with 7 bases identical to TRBD2. The germline V gene encodes CDR1 LGHNA and CDR2 YSLEER. With V trimmed by 0 bases and J by 4 bases, 7 bases remained unmatched. The CDR3 consists of 16 residues. CDR3 DNA sequence: TGCGCCAGCAGCCAAGAGGTGACTAGCCTTGCAGATACGCAGTATTTT. This sequence encodes CASSQEVTSLADTQYF.

The rearrangement joins TRBV7-2 to TRBJ2-4; unclear D gene. With 1 base removed from V and 0 bases from J, the gap between germline ends came to 7 bases. The CDR3 totals 15 residues. From germline, CDR1 is SGHTA and CDR2 FQGNSA. This chain's CDR3 is CASSLVGLAKNIQYF. The CDR3 nucleotides read TGTGCCAGCAGCTTAGTCGGGTTAGCCAAAAACATTCAGTACTTC.

The CDR3 bases are TGTGCCAGTAGTGTCAATTTCAGGACAGGGGGCTACGAGCAGTACTTC. Protein: CASSVNFRTGGYEQYF. V is TRBV19 and J is TRBJ2-7, with 10 bases fitting TRBD1. Germline lookup yields CDR1 LNHDA and CDR2 SQIVND (reference sequence). CDR3 length: 16 amino acids. Trimming took 5 bases from V and 3 from J; bases not matched to a gene: 10. The variable domain in full, completed from reference TRBV19 and TRBJ2-7, reads DGGITQSPKYLFRKEGQNVTLSCEQNLNHDAMYWYRQDPGQGLRLIYYSQIVNDFQKGDIAEGYSVSREKKESFPLTVTSAQKNPTAFYLCASSVNFRTGGYEQYFGPGTRLTVT.